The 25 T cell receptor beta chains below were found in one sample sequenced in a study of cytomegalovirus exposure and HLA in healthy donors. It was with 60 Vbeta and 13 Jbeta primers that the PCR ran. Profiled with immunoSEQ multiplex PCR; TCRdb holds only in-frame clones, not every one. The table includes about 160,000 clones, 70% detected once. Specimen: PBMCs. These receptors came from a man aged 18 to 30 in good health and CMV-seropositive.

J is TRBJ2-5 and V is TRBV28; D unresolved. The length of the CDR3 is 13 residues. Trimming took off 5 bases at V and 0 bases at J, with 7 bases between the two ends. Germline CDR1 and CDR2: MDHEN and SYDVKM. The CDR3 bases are TGTGCCAGCAGTCTCTCGTACCAAGAGACCCAGTACTTC. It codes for CASSLSYQETQYF.

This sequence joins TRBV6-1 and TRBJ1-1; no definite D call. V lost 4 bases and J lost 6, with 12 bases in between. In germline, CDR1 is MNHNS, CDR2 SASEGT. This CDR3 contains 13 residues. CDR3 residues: CASSGPAGSEAFF. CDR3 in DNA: TGTGCCAGCAGTGGCCCCGCGGGGTCTGAAGCTTTCTTT.

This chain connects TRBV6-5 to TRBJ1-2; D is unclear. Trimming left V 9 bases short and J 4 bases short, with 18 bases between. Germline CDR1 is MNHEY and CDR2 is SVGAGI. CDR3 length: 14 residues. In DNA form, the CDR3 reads TGTGCCAGTGTGACCTTTAGAGGGCCCTATGGCTACACCTTC. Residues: CASVTFRGPYGYTF.

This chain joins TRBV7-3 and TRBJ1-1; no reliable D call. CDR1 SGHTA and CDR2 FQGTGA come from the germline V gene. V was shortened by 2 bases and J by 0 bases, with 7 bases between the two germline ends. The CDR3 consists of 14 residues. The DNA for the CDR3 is TGTGCCAGCAGCTTAGAGGGCTTGAACACTGAAGCTTTCTTT. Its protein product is CASSLEGLNTEAFF.

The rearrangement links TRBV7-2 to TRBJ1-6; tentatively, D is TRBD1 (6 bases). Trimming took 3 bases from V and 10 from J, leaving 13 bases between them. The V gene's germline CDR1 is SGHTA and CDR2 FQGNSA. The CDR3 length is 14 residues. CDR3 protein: CASSLPGEGSPLHF. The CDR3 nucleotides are TGTGCCAGCAGCTTGCCAGGGGAAGGATCACCCCTCCACTTT. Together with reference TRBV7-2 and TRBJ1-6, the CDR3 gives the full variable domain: GAGVSQSPSNKVTEKGKDVELRCDPISGHTALYWYRQSLGQGLEFLIYFQGNSAPDKSGLPSDRFSAERTGGSVSTLTIQRTQQEDSAVYLCASSLPGEGSPLHFGNGTRLTVT.

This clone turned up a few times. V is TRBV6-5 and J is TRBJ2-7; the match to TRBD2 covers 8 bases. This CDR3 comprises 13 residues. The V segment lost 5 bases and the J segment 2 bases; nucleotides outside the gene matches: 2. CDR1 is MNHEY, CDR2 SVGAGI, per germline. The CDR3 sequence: CASSAGLAYEQYV. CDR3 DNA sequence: TGTGCCAGCAGTGCGGGACTAGCCTACGAGCAGTACGTC.

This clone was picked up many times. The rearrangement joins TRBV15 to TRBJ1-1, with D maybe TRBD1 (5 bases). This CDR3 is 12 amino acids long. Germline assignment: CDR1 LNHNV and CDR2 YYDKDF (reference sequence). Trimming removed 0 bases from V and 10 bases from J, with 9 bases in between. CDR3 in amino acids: CATSRDNGGAFF. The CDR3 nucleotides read TGTGCCACCAGCAGAGATAACGGGGGAGCTTTCTTT. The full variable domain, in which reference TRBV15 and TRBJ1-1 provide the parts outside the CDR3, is DAMVIQNPRYQVTQFGKPVTLSCSQTLNHNVMYWYQQKSSQAPKLLFHYYDKDFNNEADTPDNFQSRRPNTSFCFLDIRSPGLGDTAMYLCATSRDNGGAFFGQGTRLTVV.

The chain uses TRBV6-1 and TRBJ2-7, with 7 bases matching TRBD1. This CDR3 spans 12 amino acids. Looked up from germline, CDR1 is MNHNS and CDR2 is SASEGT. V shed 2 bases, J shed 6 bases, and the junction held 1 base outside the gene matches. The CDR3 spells CASSESGGEQYV. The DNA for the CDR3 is TGTGCCAGCAGTGAATCAGGGGGCGAGCAGTACGTC.

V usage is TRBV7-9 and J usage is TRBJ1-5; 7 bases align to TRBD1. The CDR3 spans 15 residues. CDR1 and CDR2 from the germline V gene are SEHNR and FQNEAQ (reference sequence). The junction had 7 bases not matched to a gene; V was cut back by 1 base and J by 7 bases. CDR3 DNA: TGTGCCAGCAGCTTAGACGACAGGGCGGGACAGCCCCAGCATTTT. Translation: CASSLDDRAGQPQHF.

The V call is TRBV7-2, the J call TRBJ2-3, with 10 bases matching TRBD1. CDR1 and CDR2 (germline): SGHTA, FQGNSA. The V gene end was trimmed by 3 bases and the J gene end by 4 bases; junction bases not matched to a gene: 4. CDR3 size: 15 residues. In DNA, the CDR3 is TGTGCCAGCAGCTTGTCCGGGACAGGGGCAGATACGCAGTATTTT. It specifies CASSLSGTGADTQYF.

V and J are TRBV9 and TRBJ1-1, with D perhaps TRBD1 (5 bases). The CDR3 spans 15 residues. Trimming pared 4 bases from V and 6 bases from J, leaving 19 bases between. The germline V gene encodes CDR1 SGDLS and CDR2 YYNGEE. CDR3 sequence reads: CASSPGTPLTPEAFF. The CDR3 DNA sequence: TGTGCCAGCAGCCCCGGGACTCCTCTTACCCCTGAAGCTTTCTTT.

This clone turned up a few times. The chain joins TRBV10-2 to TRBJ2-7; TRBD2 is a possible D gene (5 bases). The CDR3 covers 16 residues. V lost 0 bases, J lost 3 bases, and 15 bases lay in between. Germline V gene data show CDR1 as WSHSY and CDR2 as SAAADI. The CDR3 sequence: CASSESNAGSHYEQYV. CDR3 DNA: TGCGCCAGCAGTGAGTCGAATGCGGGTTCTCACTACGAGCAGTACGTC.

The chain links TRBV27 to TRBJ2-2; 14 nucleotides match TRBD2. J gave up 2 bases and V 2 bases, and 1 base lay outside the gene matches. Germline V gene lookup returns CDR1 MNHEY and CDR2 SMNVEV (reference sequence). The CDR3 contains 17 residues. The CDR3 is CASSLGTSGSNTGELFF. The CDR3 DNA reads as TGTGCCAGCAGTTTAGGGACTAGCGGGAGTAACACCGGGGAGCTGTTTTTT.

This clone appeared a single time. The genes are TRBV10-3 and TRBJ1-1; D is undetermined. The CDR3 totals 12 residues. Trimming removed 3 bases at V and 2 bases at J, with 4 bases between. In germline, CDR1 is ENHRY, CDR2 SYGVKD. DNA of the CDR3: TGTGCCATCAGTGACAGAAACACTGAAGCTTTCTTT. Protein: CAISDRNTEAFF.

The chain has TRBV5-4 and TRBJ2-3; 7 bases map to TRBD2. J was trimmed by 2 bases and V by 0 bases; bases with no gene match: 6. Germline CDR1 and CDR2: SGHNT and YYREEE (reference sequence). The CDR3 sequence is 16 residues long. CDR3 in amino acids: CASSLASGRPTDTQYF. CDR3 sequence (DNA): TGTGCCAGCAGCTTGGCCTCCGGGAGGCCCACAGATACGCAGTATTTT. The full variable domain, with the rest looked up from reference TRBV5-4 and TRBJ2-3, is ETGVTQSPTHLIKTRGQQVTLRCSSQSGHNTVSWYQQALGQGPQFIFQYYREEENGRGNFPPRFSGLQFPNYSSELNVNALELDDSALYLCASSLASGRPTDTQYFGPGTRLTVL.

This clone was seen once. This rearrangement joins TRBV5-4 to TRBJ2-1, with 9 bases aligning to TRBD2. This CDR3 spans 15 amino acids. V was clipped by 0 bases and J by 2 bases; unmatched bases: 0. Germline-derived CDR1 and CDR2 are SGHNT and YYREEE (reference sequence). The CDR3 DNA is TGTGCCAGCAGCTTGGGCGGGGGGGCCTACAATGAGCAGTTCTTC. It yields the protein CASSLGGGAYNEQFF.

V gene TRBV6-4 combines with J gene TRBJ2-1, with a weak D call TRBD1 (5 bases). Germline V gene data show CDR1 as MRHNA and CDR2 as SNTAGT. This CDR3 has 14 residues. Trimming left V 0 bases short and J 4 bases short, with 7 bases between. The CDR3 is CASSDSRQYNEQFF. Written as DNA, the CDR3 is TGTGCCAGCAGTGACTCGCGACAGTACAATGAGCAGTTCTTC.

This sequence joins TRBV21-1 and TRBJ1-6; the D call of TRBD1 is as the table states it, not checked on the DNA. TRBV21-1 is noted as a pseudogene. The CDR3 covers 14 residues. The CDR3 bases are TGTGCCAGCAACCCGAAGGACAGCAATTCACCCCTCCACTTT. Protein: CASNPKDSNSPLHF.

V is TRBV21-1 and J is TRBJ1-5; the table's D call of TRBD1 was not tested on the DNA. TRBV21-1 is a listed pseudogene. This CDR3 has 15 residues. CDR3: CARGTGWASNQPQHF. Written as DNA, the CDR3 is TGTGCCAGAGGGACAGGGTGGGCCTCGAATCAGCCCCAGCATTTT.

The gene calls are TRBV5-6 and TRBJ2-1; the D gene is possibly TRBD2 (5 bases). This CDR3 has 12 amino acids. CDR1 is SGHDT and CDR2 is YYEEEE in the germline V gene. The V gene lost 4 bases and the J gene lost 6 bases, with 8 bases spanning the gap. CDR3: CASSPGSNEQFF. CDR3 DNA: TGTGCCAGCAGCCCGGGAAGCAATGAGCAGTTCTTC. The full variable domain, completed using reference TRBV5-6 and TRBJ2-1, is DAGVTQSPTHLIKTRGQQVTLRCSPKSGHDTVSWYQQALGQGPQFIFQYYEEEERQRGNFPDRFSGHQFPNYSSELNVNALLLGDSALYLCASSPGSNEQFFGPGTRLTVL.

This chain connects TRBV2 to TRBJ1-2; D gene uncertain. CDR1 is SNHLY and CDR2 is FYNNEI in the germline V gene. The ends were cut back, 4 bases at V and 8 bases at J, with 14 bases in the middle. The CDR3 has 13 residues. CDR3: CASSVTRAEGYTF. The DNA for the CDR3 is TGTGCCAGCAGTGTTACGAGGGCGGAGGGCTACACCTTC. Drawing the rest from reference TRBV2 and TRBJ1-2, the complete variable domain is EPEVTQTPSHQVTQMGQEVILRCVPISNHLYFYWYRQILGQKVEFLVSFYNNEISEKSEIFDDQFSVERPDGSNFTLKIRSTKLEDSAMYFCASSVTRAEGYTFGSGTRLTVV.

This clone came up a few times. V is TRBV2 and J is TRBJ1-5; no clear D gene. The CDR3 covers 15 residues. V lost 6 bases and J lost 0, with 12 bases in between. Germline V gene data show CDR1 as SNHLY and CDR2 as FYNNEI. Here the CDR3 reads CASSLTRDSNQPQHF. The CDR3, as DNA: TGTGCCAGCAGCTTGACCCGGGATAGCAATCAGCCCCAGCATTTT.

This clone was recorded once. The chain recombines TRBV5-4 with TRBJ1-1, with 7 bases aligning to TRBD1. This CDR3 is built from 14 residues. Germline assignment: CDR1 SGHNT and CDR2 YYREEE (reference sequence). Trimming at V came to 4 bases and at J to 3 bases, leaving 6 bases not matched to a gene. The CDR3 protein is CASSPTGEDTEAFF. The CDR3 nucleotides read TGTGCCAGCAGCCCCACAGGGGAAGACACTGAAGCTTTCTTT.

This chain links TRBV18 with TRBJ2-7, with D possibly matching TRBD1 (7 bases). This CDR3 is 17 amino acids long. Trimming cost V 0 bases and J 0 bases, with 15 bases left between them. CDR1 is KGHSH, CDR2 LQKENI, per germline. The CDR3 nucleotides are TGTGCCAGCTCACCACCGGGCGGGACAGTTGCCTCCTACGAGCAGTACGTC. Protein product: CASSPPGGTVASYEQYV.

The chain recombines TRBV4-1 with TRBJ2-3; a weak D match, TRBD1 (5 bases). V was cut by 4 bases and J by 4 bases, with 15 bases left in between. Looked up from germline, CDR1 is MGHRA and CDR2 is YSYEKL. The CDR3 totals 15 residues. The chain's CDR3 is CASSPQGYSSDTQYF. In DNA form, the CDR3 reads TGCGCCAGCAGCCCCCAGGGCTACTCCTCAGATACGCAGTATTTT.